The rows below give T cell receptor beta chains drawn from one sample of a study of blood T cell repertoires in COVID-19. Assay used: immunoSEQ multiplex PCR; TCRdb lists only in-frame clones, some missing. Of 30,000 to 35,000 clones listed, 85% to 90% are singletons. Sequencing was carried out using peripheral blood. Receptors originate from an elderly man with acute or convalescent COVID-19. CDR3s include the opening cysteine and the closing phenylalanine or tryptophan. The order of the fields is clone size, D gene, J gene, V gene, CDR3 protein, CDR3 DNA. The D gene is left open where the match is weak. The listing skips clone size in some rows; elsewhere it reads once, few, many or a size class.

size: once
D: TRBD1
J: TRBJ1-2
V: TRBV28
CDR3: CASSPPPGTVLYGYTF
DNA: TGTGCCAGCAGTCCCCCCCCAGGGACAGTGCTCTATGGCTACACCTTC

size: NA
D: NA
J: TRBJ2-1
V: TRBV6-2/TRBV6-3
CDR3: CASSWPWESGFLYNEQFF
DNA: TGTGCCAGCAGTTGGCCTTGGGAGAGCGGTTTCCTTTACAATGAGCAGTTCTTC

size: NA
D: NA
J: TRBJ1-5
V: TRBV2
CDR3: CASSGEDQPQHF
DNA: TGTGCCAGCAGTGGGGAGGACCAGCCCCAGCATTTT

size: NA
D: TRBD2
J: TRBJ2-5
V: TRBV2
CDR3: CASKPPRLAVAQYF
DNA: TGTGCCAGCAAACCCCCGAGACTAGCGGTCGCCCAGTACTTC

size: NA
D: NA
J: TRBJ1-1
V: TRBV6-5
CDR3: CASNPPQAQNTEAFF
DNA: TGTGCCAGCAACCCACCCCAGGCCCAGAACACTGAAGCTTTCTTT

size: NA
D: NA
J: TRBJ1-5
V: TRBV28
CDR3: CASSFSVNQPQHF
DNA: TGTGCCAGCAGTTTTTCGGTAAATCAGCCCCAGCATTTT

size: once
D: NA
J: TRBJ1-2
V: TRBV5-4
CDR3: CASSLVGGDYGYTF
DNA: TGTGCCAGCAGCTTGGTTGGGGGGGACTATGGCTACACCTTC

size: once
D: TRBD1
J: TRBJ2-3
V: TRBV7-9
CDR3: CASSRTGFEDTQYF
DNA: TGTGCCAGCTCCCGGACAGGGTTTGAAGATACGCAGTATTTT

size: NA
D: NA
J: TRBJ1-6
V: TRBV28
CDR3: CASSPRGGRLYNSPLHF
DNA: TGTGCCAGCAGTCCCCGGGGGGGACGCCTCTATAATTCACCCCTCCACTTT

size: NA
D: TRBD1
J: TRBJ1-4
V: TRBV11-3
CDR3: CASSPRDRADEKLFF
DNA: TGTGCCAGCAGCCCCCGGGACAGGGCGGATGAAAAACTGTTTTTT

size: NA
D: NA
J: TRBJ2-3
V: TRBV5-6
CDR3: CASSSHRASDTQYF
DNA: TGTGCCAGCAGCTCCCACAGGGCCTCAGATACGCAGTATTTT

size: NA
D: NA
J: TRBJ1-1
V: TRBV4-1
CDR3: CASSQDRLGLRGTEAFF
DNA: TGCGCCAGCAGCCAAGATCGTCTGGGACTCCGGGGGACTGAAGCTTTCTTT

size: once
D: TRBD1
J: TRBJ1-5
V: TRBV6-5
CDR3: CASSSLAGTGKQPQHF
DNA: TGTGCCAGCAGTTCTCTCGCCGGGACAGGGAAACAGCCCCAGCATTTT

size: NA
D: TRBD1
J: TRBJ1-2
V: TRBV2
CDR3: CASRLPGQGNYGYTF
DNA: TGTGCCAGCAGACTTCCGGGACAGGGGAACTATGGCTACACCTTC

size: NA
D: TRBD2
J: TRBJ2-3
V: TRBV10-2
CDR3: CASSKGLAGASTDTQYF
DNA: TGCGCCAGCAGCAAGGGACTAGCGGGGGCAAGCACAGATACGCAGTATTTT

size: NA
D: NA
J: TRBJ1-2
V: TRBV27
CDR3: CASSPNRRTDNYGYTF
DNA: TGTGCCAGCAGCCCGAACCGAAGGACAGATAACTATGGCTACACCTTC

size: NA
D: TRBD1
J: TRBJ2-1
V: TRBV19
CDR3: CASSRDRVWSYNEQFF
DNA: TGTGCCAGTAGTCGAGACAGGGTCTGGTCCTACAATGAGCAGTTCTTC

size: NA
D: NA
J: TRBJ2-3
V: TRBV29-1
CDR3: CSVEGGIATDTQYF
DNA: TGCAGCGTTGAGGGCGGGATAGCCACAGATACGCAGTATTTT

size: NA
D: NA
J: TRBJ1-6
V: TRBV3-1/TRBV3-2
CDR3: CASNLLQGNSPLHF
DNA: TGTGCCAGCAACCTACTCCAGGGGAATTCACCCCTCCACTTT

size: NA
D: NA
J: TRBJ2-7
V: TRBV24-1
CDR3: CATSGGQGSQDYEQYF
DNA: TGTGCCACCAGTGGTGGGCAGGGAAGTCAGGACTACGAGCAGTACTTC

size: NA
D: TRBD1
J: TRBJ2-5
V: TRBV2
CDR3: CASSVEGGAETQYF
DNA: TGTGCCAGCAGTGTTGAAGGGGGCGCGGAGACCCAGTACTTC

size: NA
D: NA
J: TRBJ2-5
V: TRBV7-2
CDR3: CASSLQGSETQYF
DNA: TGTGCCAGCAGCTTACAGGGGTCAGAGACCCAGTACTTC

size: few
D: TRBD2
J: TRBJ2-1
V: TRBV27
CDR3: CASSERSGLAGGRGMFF
DNA: TGTGCCAGCAGTGAACGATCGGGACTAGCGGGAGGGCGGGGTATGTTCTTC

size: NA
D: NA
J: TRBJ2-7
V: TRBV6-5
CDR3: CASSSSRRVNEQYF
DNA: TGTGCCAGCAGTTCCTCCCGCCGAGTGAACGAGCAGTACTTC

size: NA
D: NA
J: TRBJ2-2
V: TRBV4-2
CDR3: CASSQEDTRPGELFF
DNA: TGTGCCAGCAGCCAAGAAGACACGCGTCCCGGGGAGCTGTTTTTT

size: NA
D: NA
J: TRBJ1-3
V: TRBV1
CDR3: CTSSQAQGSGNTIYF
DNA: TGCACCAGCAGCCAAGCGCAGGGTTCTGGAAACACCATATATTTT

size: NA
D: TRBD1
J: TRBJ1-1
V: TRBV7-2
CDR3: CASSLHRGVVGLNTEAFF
DNA: TGTGCCAGCAGCTTACACAGGGGGGTAGTAGGGTTGAACACTGAAGCTTTCTTT